This T cell receptor (beta chain) comes out of a study of T cell changes during pregnancy in multiple sclerosis. The V end was cut by 6 bases, the J end by 1 base, with 13 bases between. The V gene's germline CDR1 is LNHDA and CDR2 SQIVND (reference sequence). This CDR3 comprises 14 residues. Produced via immunoSEQ multiplex PCR; TCRdb's table is partial and in-frame only. The sample holds about 60,000 clones, about 90% seen once. The TCR was taken from a female donor in good health, enrolled as a control in a pregnancy study. This sequence joins TRBV19 and TRBJ2-7; the D gene is possibly TRBD2 (6 bases). The starting material was peripheral blood, obtained in the second trimester of pregnancy. CDR3 sequence: CASSPGDWSYEQYF. CDR3 DNA sequence: TGTGCCAGTAGCCCGGGGGACTGGTCCTACGAGCAGTACTTC.